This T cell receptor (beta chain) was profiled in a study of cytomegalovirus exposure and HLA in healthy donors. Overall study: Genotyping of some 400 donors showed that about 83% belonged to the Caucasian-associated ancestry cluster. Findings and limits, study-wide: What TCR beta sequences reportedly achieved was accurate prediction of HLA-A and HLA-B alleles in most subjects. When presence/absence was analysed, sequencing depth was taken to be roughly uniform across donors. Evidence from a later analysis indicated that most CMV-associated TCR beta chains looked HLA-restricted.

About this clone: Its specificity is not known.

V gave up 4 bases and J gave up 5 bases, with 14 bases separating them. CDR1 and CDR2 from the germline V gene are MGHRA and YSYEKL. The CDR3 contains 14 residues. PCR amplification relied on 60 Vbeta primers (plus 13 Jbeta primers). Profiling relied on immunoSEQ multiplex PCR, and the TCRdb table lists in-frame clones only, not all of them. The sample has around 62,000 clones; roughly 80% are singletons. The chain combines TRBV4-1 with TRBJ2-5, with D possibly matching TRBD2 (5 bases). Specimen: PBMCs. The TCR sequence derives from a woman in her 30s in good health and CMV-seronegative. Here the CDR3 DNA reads TGCGCCAGCAGCCCTCCGTATAGAGGGGAGACCCAGTACTTC. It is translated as CASSPPYRGETQYF.